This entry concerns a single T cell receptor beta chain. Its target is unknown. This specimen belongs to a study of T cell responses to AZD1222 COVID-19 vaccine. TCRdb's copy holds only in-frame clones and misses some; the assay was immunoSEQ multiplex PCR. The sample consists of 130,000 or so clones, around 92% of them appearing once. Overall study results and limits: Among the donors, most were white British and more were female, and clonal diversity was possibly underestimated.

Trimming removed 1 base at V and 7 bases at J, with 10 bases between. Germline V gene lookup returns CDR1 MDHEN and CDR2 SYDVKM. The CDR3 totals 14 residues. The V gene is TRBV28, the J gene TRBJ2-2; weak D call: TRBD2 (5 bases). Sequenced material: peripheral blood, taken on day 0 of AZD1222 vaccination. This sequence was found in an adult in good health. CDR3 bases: TGTGCCAGCAGTTTATTTGGTGGGAGCGGGGAGCTGTTTTTT. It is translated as CASSLFGGSGELFF.